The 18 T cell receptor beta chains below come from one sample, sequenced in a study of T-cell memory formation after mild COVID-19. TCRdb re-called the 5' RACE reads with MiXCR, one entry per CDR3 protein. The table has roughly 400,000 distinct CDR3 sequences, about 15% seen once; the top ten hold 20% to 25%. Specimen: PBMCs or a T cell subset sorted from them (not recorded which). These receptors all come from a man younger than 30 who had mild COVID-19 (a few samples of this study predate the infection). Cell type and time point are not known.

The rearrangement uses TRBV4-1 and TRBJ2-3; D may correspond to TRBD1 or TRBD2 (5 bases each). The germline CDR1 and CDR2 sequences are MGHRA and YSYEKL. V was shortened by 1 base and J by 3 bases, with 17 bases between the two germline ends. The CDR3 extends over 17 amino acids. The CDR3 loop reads CASSQGWAREITDTQYF. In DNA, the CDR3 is TGCGCCAGCAGCCAAGGTTGGGCCAGGGAGATTACAGATACGCAGTATTTT.

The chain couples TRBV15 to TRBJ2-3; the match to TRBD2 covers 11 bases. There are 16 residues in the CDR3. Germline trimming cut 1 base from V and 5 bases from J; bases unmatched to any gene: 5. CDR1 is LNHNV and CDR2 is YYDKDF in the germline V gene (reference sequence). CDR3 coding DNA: TGTGCCACCAGCAGAGTGCGGGGGACTAGCGGAGATACGCAGTATTTT. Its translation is CATSRVRGTSGDTQYF.

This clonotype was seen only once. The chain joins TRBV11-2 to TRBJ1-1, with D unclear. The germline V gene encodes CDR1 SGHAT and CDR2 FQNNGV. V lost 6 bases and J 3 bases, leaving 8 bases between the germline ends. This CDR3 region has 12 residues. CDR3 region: CASSQEHTEAFF. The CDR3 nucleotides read TGTGCCAGCAGTCAAGAGCACACTGAAGCTTTCTTT. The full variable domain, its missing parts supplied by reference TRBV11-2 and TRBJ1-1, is EAGVAQSPRYKIIEKRQSVAFWCNPISGHATLYWYQQILGQGPKLLIQFQNNGVVDDSQLPKDRFSAERLKGVDSTLKIQPAKLEDSAVYLCASSQEHTEAFFGQGTRLTVV.

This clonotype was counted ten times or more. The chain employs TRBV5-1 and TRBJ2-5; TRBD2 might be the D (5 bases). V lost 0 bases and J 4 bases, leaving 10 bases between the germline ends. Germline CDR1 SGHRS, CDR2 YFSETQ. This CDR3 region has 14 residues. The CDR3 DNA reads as TGCGCCAGCAGCTTGGGGCGGGCTGGAGAGACCCAGTACTTC. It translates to CASSLGRAGETQYF.

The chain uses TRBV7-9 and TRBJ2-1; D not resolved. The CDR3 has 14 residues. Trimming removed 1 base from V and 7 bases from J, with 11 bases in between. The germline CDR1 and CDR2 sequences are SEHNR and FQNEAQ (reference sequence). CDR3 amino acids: CASSLEGLRNEQFF. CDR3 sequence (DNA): TGTGCCAGCAGCTTAGAAGGGCTCAGGAATGAGCAGTTCTTC.

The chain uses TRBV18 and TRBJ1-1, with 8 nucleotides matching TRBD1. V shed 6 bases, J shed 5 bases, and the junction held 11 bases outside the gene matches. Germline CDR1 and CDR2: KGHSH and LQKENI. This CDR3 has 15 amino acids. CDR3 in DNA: TGTGCCAGCTCTTCAACAGGGGGGCCGACAACTGAAGCTTTCTTT. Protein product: CASSSTGGPTTEAFF.

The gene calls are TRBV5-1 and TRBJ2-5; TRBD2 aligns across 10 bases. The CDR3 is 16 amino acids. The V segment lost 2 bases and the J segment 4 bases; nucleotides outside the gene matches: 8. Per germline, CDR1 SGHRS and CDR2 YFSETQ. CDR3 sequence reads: CASSFGLADPPETQYF. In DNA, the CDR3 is TGCGCCAGCAGCTTCGGACTAGCGGACCCCCCAGAGACCCAGTACTTC.

CDR3 sequence (DNA): TGTGCCAGCAGCTTAGGTCCCTCGACAGGGCTAGGGGAGACCCAGTACTTC. Translating it yields CASSLGPSTGLGETQYF. The chain combines TRBV11-2 with TRBJ2-5; 7 bases align to TRBD1. Germline V lookup: CDR1 SGHAT, CDR2 FQNNGV. This CDR3 has 17 residues. Germline trimming cut 1 base from V and 5 bases from J; bases unmatched to any gene: 13.

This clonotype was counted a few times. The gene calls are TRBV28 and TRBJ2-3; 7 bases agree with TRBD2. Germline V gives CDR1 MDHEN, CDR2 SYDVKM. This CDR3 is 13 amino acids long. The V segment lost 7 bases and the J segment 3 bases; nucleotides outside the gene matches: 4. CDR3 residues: CASKWGGTDTQYF. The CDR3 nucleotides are TGTGCCAGCAAGTGGGGGGGGACAGATACGCAGTATTTT.

This CDR3 reads CARSLVGGNTTQYF. CDR3 sequence (DNA): TGTGCCAGAAGCTTGGTCGGGGGTAACACTACGCAGTATTTT. The rearrangement links TRBV5-3 to TRBJ2-3; TRBD2 might be the D (6 bases). TRBV5-3 is filed as an ORF, its function uncertain. V lost 0 bases and J 8 bases, leaving 13 bases between the germline ends. The CDR3 spans 14 residues.

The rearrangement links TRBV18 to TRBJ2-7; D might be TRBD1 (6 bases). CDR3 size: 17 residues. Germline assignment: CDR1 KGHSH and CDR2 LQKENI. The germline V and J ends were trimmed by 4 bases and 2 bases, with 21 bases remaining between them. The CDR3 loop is CASSRAQQGLQAYEQYF. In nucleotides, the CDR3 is TGTGCCAGCTCACGCGCCCAACAGGGCCTGCAAGCCTACGAGCAGTACTTC. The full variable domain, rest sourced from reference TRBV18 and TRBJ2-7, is NAGVMQNPRHLVRRRGQEARLRCSPMKGHSHVYWYRQLPEEGLKFMVYLQKENIIDESGMPKERFSAEFPKEGPSILRIQQVVRGDSAAYFCASSRAQQGLQAYEQYFGPGTRLTVT.

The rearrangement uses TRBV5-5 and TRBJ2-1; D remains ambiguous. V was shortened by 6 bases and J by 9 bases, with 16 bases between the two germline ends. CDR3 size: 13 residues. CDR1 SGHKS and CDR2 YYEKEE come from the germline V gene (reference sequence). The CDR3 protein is CASTPGGKGEQFF. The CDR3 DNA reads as TGTGCCAGCACCCCCGGCGGTAAGGGTGAGCAGTTCTTC.

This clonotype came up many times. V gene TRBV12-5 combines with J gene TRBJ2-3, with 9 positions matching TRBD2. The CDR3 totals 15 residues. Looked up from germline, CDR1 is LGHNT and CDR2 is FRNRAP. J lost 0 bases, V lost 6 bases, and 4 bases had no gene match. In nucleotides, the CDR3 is TGTGCTAGTGGCCCTAGCGGGGTGAGCACAGATACGCAGTATTTT. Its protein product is CASGPSGVSTDTQYF.

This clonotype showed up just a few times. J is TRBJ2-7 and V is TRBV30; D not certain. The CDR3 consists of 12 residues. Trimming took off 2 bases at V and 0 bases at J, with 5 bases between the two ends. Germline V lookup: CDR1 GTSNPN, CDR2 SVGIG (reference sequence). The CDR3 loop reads CAWSWVSYEQYF. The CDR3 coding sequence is TGTGCCTGGAGTTGGGTCTCCTACGAGCAGTACTTC.

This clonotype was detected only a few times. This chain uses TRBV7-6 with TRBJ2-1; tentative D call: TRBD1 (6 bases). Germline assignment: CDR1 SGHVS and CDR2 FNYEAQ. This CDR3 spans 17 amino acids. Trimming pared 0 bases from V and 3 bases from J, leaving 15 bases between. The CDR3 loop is CASSLAGAGVLYNEQFF. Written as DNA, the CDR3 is TGTGCCAGCAGCTTAGCCGGGGCAGGGGTTCTCTACAATGAGCAGTTCTTC.

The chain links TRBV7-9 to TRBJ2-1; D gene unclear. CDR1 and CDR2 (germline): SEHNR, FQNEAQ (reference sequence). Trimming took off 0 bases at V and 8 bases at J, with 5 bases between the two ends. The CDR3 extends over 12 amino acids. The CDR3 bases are TGTGCCAGCAGCTTAGCCATGCATGAGCAGTTCTTC. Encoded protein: CASSLAMHEQFF.

This CDR3 reads CASSPRDGFNYGYTF. For the CDR3, the DNA is TGTGCCAGCAGTCCTCGGGACGGATTTAACTATGGCTACACCTTC. The chain employs TRBV6-2 or TRBV6-3 and TRBJ1-2; the D gene is possibly TRBD1 (5 bases). The CDR3 runs 15 residues. Germline CDR1 is MNHEY and CDR2 is SVGEGT. V lost 5 bases, J lost 1 base, and 14 bases lay in between.

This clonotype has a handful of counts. The CDR3: CASSSGQPNTGELFF. CDR3 nucleotides: TGCGCCAGCAGCTCGGGACAGCCGAACACCGGGGAGCTGTTTTTT. The rearrangement joins TRBV5-1 to TRBJ2-2, with TRBD1 matching 7 bases. The CDR3 sequence is 15 residues long. After removal of 3 bases from V and 0 bases from J, the junction contained 2 bases not matched to a gene. From germline, CDR1 is SGHRS and CDR2 YFSETQ.